One and the same sample provided the 10 T cell receptor beta chains below, sequenced in a study of shared clonotypes between healthy human individuals. Profiling relied on immunoSEQ multiplex PCR, and the TCRdb table lists in-frame clones only, not all of them. The repertoire holds over a million clones, with roughly 97% as singletons. Sequenced input: naive CD4+ T cells sorted from blood. The subset: CD45RA+ positively selected. All receptors derive from a man aged 30 to 39 in good health.

The chain has TRBV28 and TRBJ2-7; D unresolved. V shed 5 bases and J shed 4 bases, with 15 bases lying between them. The CDR3 consists of 14 residues. In germline, CDR1 is MDHEN, CDR2 SYDVKM. In DNA, the CDR3 is TGTGCCAGCAGTATCCGACAAGGCTGGTACGAGCAGTACTTC. Its translation is CASSIRQGWYEQYF.

This chain uses TRBV6-5 with TRBJ2-7; 7 bases map to TRBD1. Germline V gives CDR1 MNHEY, CDR2 SVGAGI. V shed 6 bases, J shed 2 bases, and the junction held 7 bases outside the gene matches. The CDR3 is 14 residues long. CDR3 sequence reads: CASRRQTGTYEQYF. The CDR3 coding sequence is TGTGCCAGCAGAAGACAGACAGGGACCTACGAGCAGTACTTC.

The gene calls are TRBV18 and TRBJ1-3; D gene ambiguous. Per germline, CDR1 KGHSH and CDR2 LQKENI. Trimming removed 5 bases at V and 4 bases at J, with 15 bases between. The length of the CDR3 is 15 residues. CDR3 sequence: CASSSTSRVGNTIYF. CDR3 DNA sequence: TGTGCCAGCTCATCCACCTCCAGAGTCGGAAACACCATATATTTT.

CDR3 nucleotides: TGTGCCAGCAGCCGCCCCCCGACAGGACTTCTGAACACTGAAGCTTTCTTT. Protein product: CASSRPPTGLLNTEAFF. This rearrangement joins TRBV5-4 to TRBJ1-1; D possibly corresponds to TRBD1 (6 bases). This CDR3 region has 17 residues. Germline assignment: CDR1 SGHNT and CDR2 YYREEE (reference sequence). Trimming removed 4 bases from V and 0 bases from J, with 19 bases in between.

The chain combines TRBV4-3 with TRBJ2-7; a weak D match, TRBD1 (5 bases). Germline CDR1 and CDR2: LGHNA and YSLEER. V dropped 4 bases and J dropped 2 bases, with 15 bases sitting between them. CDR3 length: 15 amino acids. Written as DNA, the CDR3 is TGCGCCAGCAGCCTCTATAAGACAGTCCCCTACGAGCAGTACTTC. Translating it yields CASSLYKTVPYEQYF.

The V and J genes are TRBV30 and TRBJ2-3, with D possibly being TRBD1 or TRBD2 (5 bases each). The CDR3 is made up of 15 amino acids. CDR1 and CDR2 from the germline V gene are GTSNPN and SVGIG (reference sequence). Trimming cost V 5 bases and J 0 bases, with 15 bases left between them. DNA for the CDR3: TGTGCCTGGTCCACCGGGGCCCGGAGCACAGATACGCAGTATTTT. Its protein product is CAWSTGARSTDTQYF.

The chain has TRBV9 and TRBJ2-3; 7 bases align to TRBD2. There are 15 residues in the CDR3. In germline, CDR1 is SGDLS, CDR2 YYNGEE. Germline trimming cut 0 bases from V and 6 bases from J; bases unmatched to any gene: 7. The CDR3 nucleotides are TGTGCCAGCAGCGTAGATGCGGGAGTGGGGGATACGCAGTATTTT. It encodes CASSVDAGVGDTQYF.

V is TRBV18 and J is TRBJ2-5, with a weak D call TRBD2 (7 bases). The CDR3 has 18 residues. Germline loops: CDR1 KGHSH, CDR2 LQKENI. V shed 6 bases and J shed 2 bases, with 25 bases lying between them. CDR3 in DNA: TGTGCCAGCTCCCCTTTGGGAGGGGGGGCCCCCCGTCAAGAGACCCAGTACTTC. As protein: CASSPLGGGAPRQETQYF.

This clone has only one observation. V usage is TRBV5-1 and J usage is TRBJ1-3; TRBD1 agrees at 7 bases. The CDR3 has 17 amino acids. The trim removed 3 bases at V and 0 bases at J, leaving 9 bases unmatched. Germline V gives CDR1 SGHRS, CDR2 YFSETQ. The chain's CDR3 is CASSSGTVSISGNTIYF. DNA of the CDR3: TGCGCCAGCAGCTCCGGGACAGTCTCGATCTCTGGAAACACCATATATTTT.

This clone was counted a single time. V gene TRBV6-6 combines with J gene TRBJ2-1; no firm D call. This CDR3 is built from 14 residues. In germline, CDR1 is MNHNY, CDR2 SVGAGI (reference sequence). V lost 5 bases to trimming and J lost 0 bases, with 8 bases between them. The CDR3 region has the DNA TGTGCCAGCAGTAGTGGGCGCTCCTACAATGAGCAGTTCTTC. Its translation is CASSSGRSYNEQFF.